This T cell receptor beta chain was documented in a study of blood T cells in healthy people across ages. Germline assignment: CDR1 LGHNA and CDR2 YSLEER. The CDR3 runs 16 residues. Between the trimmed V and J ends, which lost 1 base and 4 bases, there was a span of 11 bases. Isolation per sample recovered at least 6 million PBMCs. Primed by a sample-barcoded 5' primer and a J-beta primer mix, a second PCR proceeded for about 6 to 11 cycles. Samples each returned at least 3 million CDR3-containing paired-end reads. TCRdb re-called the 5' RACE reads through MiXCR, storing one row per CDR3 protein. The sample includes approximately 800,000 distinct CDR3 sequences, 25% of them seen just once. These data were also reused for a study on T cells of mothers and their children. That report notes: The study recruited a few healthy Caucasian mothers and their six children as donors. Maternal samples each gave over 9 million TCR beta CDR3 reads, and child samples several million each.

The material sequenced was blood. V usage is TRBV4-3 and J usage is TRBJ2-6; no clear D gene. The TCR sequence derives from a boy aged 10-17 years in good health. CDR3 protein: CASSQGGGWGANVLTF. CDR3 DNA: TGCGCCAGCAGCCAAGGTGGTGGGTGGGGGGCCAACGTCCTGACTTTC.